Listed here are 29 T cell receptor beta chains from one sample, sequenced in a study of regulatory T cells in long-lasting Graves disease. The time point denotes: persistent/refractory GD, antithyroid drugs over 5 years with positive TRAb. PBMC-extracted RNA yielded the TCR library. CDR3 regions were amplified by Arm-PCR using iRepertoire HTBI primers to build TCR beta libraries. TCRdb itself ran the multiplex PCR reads through MiXCR, one entry per CDR3 protein. The sample consists of 390,000 or so distinct CDR3 sequences, about 23% of them appearing once. This material consisted of peripheral blood mononuclear cells (PBMCs), taken when the disease was refractory, from a patient treated with antithyroid drugs. These receptors all come from a woman in her thirties or forties with Graves disease.

This clonotype was seen a handful of times. The chain has TRBV20-1 and TRBJ2-7; 9 bases are a match to TRBD1. The CDR3 sequence is 14 residues long. Germline V lookup: CDR1 DFQATT, CDR2 SNEGSKA (reference sequence). V gave up 6 bases and J gave up 6 bases; unmatched junction bases: 12. CDR3 nucleotide sequence: TGCAGTGCGCGCTCCGGGACAGGGCATTCCGAGCAGTACTTC. Translation: CSARSGTGHSEQYF.

This clonotype has just a few counts. This chain uses TRBV7-2 with TRBJ1-1; D unclear. V was shortened by 3 bases and J by 5 bases, with 16 bases between the two germline ends. The CDR3 is 15 residues long. The germline gives CDR1 SGHTA, CDR2 FQGNSA. CDR3 sequence: CASSLSPGFGTEAFF. CDR3 DNA: TGTGCCAGCAGCTTGTCCCCGGGTTTTGGTACTGAAGCTTTCTTT.

This clonotype was recorded at least ten times. V is TRBV29-1 and J is TRBJ2-7, with 9 bases identical to TRBD1. There are 15 residues in the CDR3. CDR1 SQVTM and CDR2 ANQGSEA come from the germline V gene. V trimming: 1 base; J trimming: 3 bases; junction bases outside the gene matches: 7. The CDR3 DNA follows: TGCAGCGTTGAAGGGGGACAGGGCGCGATCTACGAGCAGTACTTC. This codes for CSVEGGQGAIYEQYF.

This clonotype has ten or more counts. Sequence at one end of the junction differs from germline and may be a read error. DNA of the CDR3: TGTGCCAGTAGTTCCCTCGCGGGACTAGCGAGCCAAGAGACCCAGTACTTC. Translation: CASSSLAGLASQETQYF. V and J are TRBV27 and TRBJ2-5; 10 bases are a match to TRBD2. The CDR3 length is 17 residues. The germline V gene encodes CDR1 MNHEY and CDR2 SMNVEV (reference sequence).

The chain recombines TRBV12-3 or TRBV12-4 with TRBJ2-1; either TRBD1 or TRBD2 may fit D (6 bases each). The V gene lost 6 bases and the J gene lost 9 bases, with 18 bases spanning the gap. The CDR3 extends over 14 amino acids. The CDR3 loop is CASSIWGAEGEQFF. CDR3 DNA sequence: TGTGCCAGCAGCATATGGGGGGCAGAGGGTGAGCAGTTCTTC.

V gene TRBV5-1 combines with J gene TRBJ1-6, with D perhaps matching TRBD1 (6 bases). Trimming removed 5 bases at V and 3 bases at J, with 12 bases between. This CDR3 contains 15 residues. Germline CDR1 reads SGHRS; CDR2 reads YFSETQ. As DNA, the CDR3 is TGCGCCAGCAGGATGGGGACATTCTATAATTCACCCCTCCACTTT. It yields the protein CASRMGTFYNSPLHF.

This clonotype was seen only a few times. The chain uses TRBV19 and TRBJ2-6; no clear D. Trimming took off 10 bases at V and 0 bases at J, with 19 bases between the two ends. The CDR3 consists of 17 residues. CDR1 is LNHDA, CDR2 SQIVND, per germline (reference sequence). CDR3 sequence: CATDDGTKSSGANVLTF. The CDR3 DNA follows: TGTGCCACCGACGACGGAACAAAAAGCTCTGGGGCCAACGTCCTGACTTTC.

Concerning this clonotype: With a much larger clone just one base away, this may be a read error. The V and J genes are TRBV2 and TRBJ1-4; no definite D call. The V end was cut by 3 bases, the J end by 6 bases, with 14 bases between. This CDR3 comprises 15 residues. Germline V gene data show CDR1 as SNHLY and CDR2 as FYNNEI. Here the CDR3 DNA reads TGTGCCAGCAGTGACGGGAGAGGTGCGGATGAAAAACTGTTTTTT. Amino acids: CASSDGRGADEKLFF.

This clonotype has ten or more counts. For the CDR3, the DNA is TGTGCCAGCAGTGAACAGGGGGCCTCGACCGAGCAGTACTTC. As protein: CASSEQGASTEQYF. V usage is TRBV2 and J usage is TRBJ2-7; 8 bases fit TRBD1. This CDR3 is built from 14 residues. The J segment lost 6 bases and the V segment lost 2 bases, leaving 6 bases of the junction unmatched. The germline V gene encodes CDR1 SNHLY and CDR2 FYNNEI.

This clonotype was recorded many times. The CDR3 DNA is TGTGCCAGCAGCCCCCCGGTTGGTGGGCCCACTGAAGCTTTCTTT. This encodes CASSPPVGGPTEAFF. The chain joins TRBV12-3 or TRBV12-4 to TRBJ1-1; D gene uncertain. The CDR3 covers 15 residues. V lost 6 bases, J lost 4 bases, and 18 bases lay in between.

The chain couples TRBV5-6 to TRBJ1-6; tentative D call: TRBD1 (6 bases). This CDR3 spans 16 amino acids. CDR1 is SGHDT and CDR2 is YYEEEE in the germline V gene. V lost 4 bases and J lost 10, with 21 bases in between. In nucleotides, the CDR3 is TGTGCCAGCAGCCCCGGACTTCGACAGGCGGAATCACCCCTCCACTTT. Translated: CASSPGLRQAESPLHF.

This clonotype was picked up many times. V is TRBV28 and J is TRBJ2-7; D gene ambiguous. Trimming shortened V by 1 base and J by 0 bases, and 10 bases separated the two germline ends. CDR1 and CDR2 (germline): MDHEN, SYDVKM. This CDR3 is built from 15 residues. The CDR3 protein is CASSLLAAFSYEQYF. Written as DNA, the CDR3 is TGTGCCAGCAGTTTATTGGCAGCCTTCTCCTACGAGCAGTACTTC.

V gene TRBV19 combines with J gene TRBJ2-2, with a tentative D call TRBD2 (6 bases). V lost 3 bases, J lost 10 bases, and 15 bases lay in between. Germline CDR1 LNHDA, CDR2 SQIVND (reference sequence). This CDR3 is 14 amino acids long. Here the CDR3 DNA reads TGTGCCAGTAGTATTACCGGGACTTCGCTGGAGCTGTTTTTT. As protein: CASSITGTSLELFF.

This clonotype has at least ten counts. The CDR3 protein is CASSDAPSGANTGELFF. The CDR3 DNA reads TGTGCCAGCAGTGACGCCCCTAGCGGGGCGAACACCGGGGAGCTGTTTTTT. The chain is built from TRBV6-4 and TRBJ2-2; 9 bases are a match to TRBD2. V lost 2 bases to trimming and J lost 0 bases; unmatched junction nucleotides: 4. This CDR3 has 17 residues. The V gene's germline CDR1 is MRHNA and CDR2 SNTAGT.

This clonotype was seen a handful of times. CDR3 in DNA: TGTGCCAGCAGGACAGGGGGCAGGAGTCAGCCCCAGCATTTT. It is translated as CASRTGGRSQPQHF. V gene TRBV6-1 combines with J gene TRBJ1-5, with 10 bases fitting TRBD1. V trimming: 6 bases; J trimming: 6 bases; junction bases outside the gene matches: 5. The CDR3 spans 14 residues. CDR1 is MNHNS and CDR2 is SASEGT in the germline V gene.

On this clonotype itself: The final CDR3 position lacks the conserved phenylalanine or tryptophan, pointing to a likely read error. As DNA, the CDR3 is TGTGCCAGCAGTAACACAGCCGGGACACAAGAGACCCAGTACTCC. Translated: CASSNTAGTQETQYS. The J gene is TRBJ2-5, the V gene TRBV6-1; a weak D match, TRBD1 (6 bases). The V and J ends lost 5 bases and 2 bases respectively, with 15 bases between them. Germline-derived CDR1 and CDR2 are MNHNS and SASEGT. This CDR3 is built from 15 residues.

For this clonotype: The CDR3 end shows no conserved phenylalanine or tryptophan, and so a read error is likely. J is TRBJ2-7 and V is TRBV7-3, with a weak D call TRBD1 (5 bases). The CDR3 extends over 13 amino acids. Trimming removed 2 bases at V and 5 bases at J, with 10 bases between. The germline CDR1 and CDR2 sequences are SGHTA and FQGTGA. This CDR3 reads CASSLSGFNEQYS. CDR3 coding DNA: TGTGCCAGCAGCTTATCAGGGTTTAACGAGCAGTACTCC.

This clonotype was detected only a few times. V usage is TRBV6-1 and J usage is TRBJ1-3, with D hard to call. Germline V CDR1 and CDR2: MNHNS, SASEGT. V was trimmed by 7 bases and J by 0 bases, leaving 13 bases between them. The CDR3 is 15 amino acids. In DNA form, the CDR3 reads TGTGCCAGCACCGTGATCGGGAACTCTGGAAACACCATATATTTT. Translated, it gives CASTVIGNSGNTIYF.

The chain carries TRBV27 and TRBJ2-2, with 7 bases lining up with TRBD1. Germline trimming cut 0 bases from V and 7 bases from J; bases unmatched to any gene: 2. The CDR3 consists of 14 residues. The germline V gene has CDR1 MNHEY and CDR2 SMNVEV (reference sequence). Written as DNA, the CDR3 is TGTGCCAGCAGTTTATCGACAGGGATCGGGGAGCTGTTTTTT. Its protein is CASSLSTGIGELFF.

The sample holds a few counts of this clonotype. The chain has TRBV5-6 and TRBJ2-7; TRBD2 matches 13 bases. CDR1 and CDR2 from the germline V gene are SGHDT and YYEEEE. J was trimmed by 0 bases and V by 4 bases; bases with no gene match: 7. This CDR3 comprises 17 residues. CDR3 sequence: CASSPGLAGVNSYEQYF. DNA for the CDR3: TGTGCCAGCAGCCCCGGACTAGCGGGAGTGAACTCCTACGAGCAGTACTTC.

A few counts support this clonotype. V usage is TRBV6-1 and J usage is TRBJ2-6, with 11 bases that match TRBD1. CDR1 and CDR2 from the germline V gene are MNHNS and SASEGT. The CDR3 loop spans 20 amino acids. The V segment lost 6 bases and the J segment 0 bases; nucleotides outside the gene matches: 13. The CDR3 coding sequence is TGTGCCAGCAGATCACGGGACAGGGGGTTCCAAAACTCTGGGGCCAACGTCCTGACTTTC. Translation: CASRSRDRGFQNSGANVLTF.

In its sample, this clonotype was seen many times. V usage is TRBV28 and J usage is TRBJ2-5; D ambiguous. The CDR3 length is 13 residues. V was shortened by 3 bases and J by 3 bases, with 8 bases between the two germline ends. CDR1 is MDHEN, CDR2 SYDVKM, per germline. The CDR3 DNA reads as TGTGCCAGCAGTTTCGGGTTGGAAGAGACCCAGTACTTC. Its protein is CASSFGLEETQYF.

For this clonotype: A read error may be the cause here, since a much bigger clone is one base away. The chain employs TRBV6-5 and TRBJ1-4, with D perhaps matching TRBD1 (5 bases). Germline V gene sequence: CDR1 MNHEY, CDR2 SVGAGI. The CDR3 extends over 12 amino acids. With 2 bases removed from V and 10 bases from J, the gap between germline ends came to 8 bases. The CDR3 bases are TGTGCCAGCAGTTACGATGGGGGAAAACTGTTTTTT. Protein sequence: CASSYDGGKLFF.

The J gene is TRBJ2-3, the V gene TRBV5-1; 8 bases are shared with TRBD1. In germline, CDR1 is SGHRS, CDR2 YFSETQ. Losses at the gene ends were 5 bases for V and 1 base for J; bases not matched to a gene: 0. The CDR3 runs to 13 residues. CDR3 DNA: TGCGCCAGCAGGACAGGGGGCACAGATACGCAGTATTTT. This translates into CASRTGGTDTQYF.

The chain combines TRBV4-1 with TRBJ1-5; D might be TRBD1 (5 bases). CDR3 length: 16 amino acids. Germline assignment: CDR1 MGHRA and CDR2 YSYEKL. Trimming removed 1 base from V and 7 bases from J, with 17 bases in between. CDR3 loop: CASSQGGTSSSQPQHF. In nucleotides, the CDR3 is TGCGCCAGCAGCCAAGGAGGGACCTCATCCTCCCAGCCCCAGCATTTT.

This clonotype was seen many times. The CDR3 loop reads CASRDLAGGPYEQYF. CDR3 nucleotides: TGTGCCAGCAGGGATCTAGCGGGAGGGCCCTACGAGCAGTACTTC. V is TRBV28 and J is TRBJ2-7; TRBD2 matches at 12 bases. Germline trimming cut 6 bases from V and 2 bases from J; bases unmatched to any gene: 5. This CDR3 is 15 amino acids long. Germline CDR1 is MDHEN and CDR2 is SYDVKM.

This clonotype was observed at least ten times. V is TRBV7-8 and J is TRBJ2-7, with 9 positions matching TRBD2. The CDR3 covers 18 residues. V gave up 1 base and J gave up 5 bases; unmatched junction bases: 15. Germline V CDR1 and CDR2: SGHVS, FQNEAQ. CDR3 in amino acids: CASSLEWGLASSRDEQYF. The DNA of the CDR3 is TGTGCCAGCAGCTTAGAGTGGGGACTAGCTTCGAGTCGAGACGAGCAGTACTTC. Based on the CDR3 plus reference TRBV7-8 and TRBJ2-7, the full variable domain is GAGVSQSPRYKVAKRGQDVALRCDPISGHVSLFWYQQALGQGPEFLTYFQNEAQLDKSGLPSDRFFAERPEGSVSTLKIQRTQQEDSAVYLCASSLEWGLASSRDEQYFGPGTRLTVT.

The genes are TRBV10-3 and TRBJ1-1; 8 bases fit TRBD1. CDR3 length: 15 amino acids. V gave up 5 bases and J gave up 1 base; unmatched junction bases: 6. CDR1 ENHRY and CDR2 SYGVKD come from the germline V gene. This chain's CDR3 is CAISSAGTGNTEAFF. CDR3 nucleotides: TGTGCCATCAGTTCAGCCGGGACAGGGAACACTGAAGCTTTCTTT.

This clonotype was recorded a few times. The gene calls are TRBV5-6 and TRBJ2-5; weak D call: TRBD2 (6 bases). Trimming took 2 bases from V and 5 from J, leaving 16 bases between them. From germline, CDR1 is SGHDT and CDR2 YYEEEE. The CDR3 totals 15 residues. DNA of the CDR3: TGTGCCAGCAGCTTTGGGACTTCCCGGGCGGAGACCCAGTACTTC. This encodes CASSFGTSRAETQYF.